Below are 12 T cell receptor beta chains sequenced from a single sample in a study of blood T cells in healthy people across ages. The second PCR ran roughly 6 to 11 cycles with a sample-barcoded 5' primer and J-beta primers. Using its own MiXCR run on the 5' RACE reads, TCRdb lists one record per CDR3 protein. The table includes about 970,000 distinct CDR3 sequences, roughly 51% detected once. The sample consisted of blood. Receptor source: a woman aged 60-70 years in good health.

Worth noting for this clonotype: A junction end diverges from the germline sequence, so it may reflect a read error. The chain uses TRBV28 and TRBJ2-5; tentatively, D is TRBD1 (6 bases). The last part of the DNA fits TRBJ2-7 better; the J call may be wrong. The CDR3 spans 14 residues. From germline, CDR1 is MDHEN and CDR2 SYDVKM. CDR3 amino acids: CACSFRGKTYEQYF. The CDR3 DNA reads TGTGCCTGCAGTTTCAGGGGTAAGACCTACGAGCAGTACTTC.

This chain links TRBV29-1 with TRBJ1-5; D is undetermined. The CDR3 length is 14 residues. Trimming took off 4 bases at V and 0 bases at J, with 10 bases between the two ends. Germline V gene sequence: CDR1 SQVTM, CDR2 ANQGSEA. In DNA, the CDR3 is TGCAGCGTTGGCGAGACACTTAGCAATCAGCCCCAGCATTTT. Translating gives CSVGETLSNQPQHF.

The chain joins TRBV10-3 to TRBJ2-7; the D call may be TRBD1 or TRBD2 (5 bases each). CDR3 length equals 16 residues. Germline lookup yields CDR1 ENHRY and CDR2 SYGVKD. The germline V and J ends were trimmed by 4 bases and 4 bases, with 20 bases remaining between them. The CDR3 sequence: CAISVGGTDGKYEQYF. CDR3 nucleotides: TGTGCCATCAGTGTTGGGGGAACTGATGGAAAGTACGAGCAGTACTTC.

The CDR3 region is CAIREGACEQYF. The CDR3 region has the DNA TGTGCCATCCGGGAGGGAGCCTGCGAGCAGTACTTC. V usage is TRBV10-3 and J usage is TRBJ2-4; 8 bases align to TRBD2. TRBJ2-7 explains the end of the DNA better; the J call may be wrong. The germline V gene has CDR1 ENHRY and CDR2 SYGVKD. The CDR3 covers 12 residues.

This chain connects TRBV29-1 to TRBJ2-1, with a tentative D call TRBD2 (6 bases). Trimming cost V 3 bases and J 9 bases, with 15 bases left between them. Germline V gene lookup returns CDR1 SQVTM and CDR2 ANQGSEA. The CDR3 runs 13 residues. CDR3 region: CSVDRWEAVEQFF. CDR3 bases: TGCAGCGTTGACCGTTGGGAGGCTGTTGAGCAGTTCTTC.

This clonotype was counted between two and nine times. The V and J genes are TRBV15 and TRBJ1-1; possibly TRBD1 for D (6 bases). V was cut by 5 bases and J by 3 bases, with 19 bases left in between. The CDR3 runs 16 residues. The germline V gene has CDR1 LNHNV and CDR2 YYDKDF (reference sequence). CDR3 protein: CATSPRGRQGHTEAFF. The DNA of the CDR3 is TGTGCCACCAGCCCGAGGGGGAGGCAGGGTCACACTGAAGCTTTCTTT.

This clonotype was seen just once. The rearrangement joins TRBV12-3 or TRBV12-4 to TRBJ2-5, with D perhaps TRBD2 (6 bases). The V end was cut by 4 bases, the J end by 4 bases, with 16 bases between. The CDR3 sequence is 15 residues long. The CDR3 DNA follows: TGTGCCAGCAGTTCCCCGACCGGGAGAGGAGAGACCCAGTACTTC. Translated, it gives CASSSPTGRGETQYF.

This clonotype was seen a single time. The gene calls are TRBV6-2 or TRBV6-3 and TRBJ1-1; a possible D gene is TRBD1 (6 bases). CDR1 MNHEY and CDR2 SVGEGT come from the germline V gene. This CDR3 comprises 13 residues. V was shortened by 0 bases and J by 8 bases, with 10 bases between the two germline ends. The CDR3 loop is CASSYSPTGEAFF. CDR3 DNA sequence: TGTGCCAGCAGTTACTCGCCGACAGGCGAAGCTTTCTTT.

This clonotype has only a few counts. The genes are TRBV3-1 and TRBJ2-4, with 7 bases lining up with TRBD2. V lost 4 bases and J lost 5; bases outside the gene matches: 5. This CDR3 has 14 residues. The germline V gene has CDR1 LGHDT and CDR2 YNNKEL (reference sequence). The CDR3 sequence: CASSPSGWENIQYF. CDR3 sequence (DNA): TGTGCCAGCAGCCCTAGCGGATGGGAAAACATTCAGTACTTC.

The chain links TRBV7-2 to TRBJ2-7; no reliable D call. The CDR3 has 13 amino acids. CDR1 is SGHTA, CDR2 FQGNSA, per germline. Trimming removed 5 bases at V and 2 bases at J, with 10 bases between. CDR3 sequence (DNA): TGTGCCAGCAGCCACGGTGGGACCTACGAGCAGTACTTC. Translation: CASSHGGTYEQYF.

CDR3 sequence reads: CSAPRGGTYEQYF. The CDR3 DNA sequence: TGCAGTGCTCCCCGGGGGGGGACCTACGAGCAGTACTTC. The V gene is TRBV20-1, the J gene TRBJ2-7; TRBD2 agrees at 8 bases. This CDR3 is 13 amino acids long. Unmatched junction bases numbered 5, after V lost 5 bases and J lost 2 bases. Germline V gives CDR1 DFQATT, CDR2 SNEGSKA (reference sequence).

V gene TRBV14 combines with J gene TRBJ2-3, with D perhaps TRBD1 (6 bases). The CDR3 totals 14 residues. Germline values: CDR1 SGHDN, CDR2 FVKESK. The ends were cut back, 4 bases at V and 8 bases at J, with 16 bases in the middle. CDR3 nucleotides: TGTGCCAGCAGCCTCCAACAGGGCGTGGGTACGCAGTATTTT. This codes for CASSLQQGVGTQYF.